This TCR beta chain derives from a study of T cell responses to AZD1222 COVID-19 vaccine. This CDR3 comprises 15 residues. Germline assignment: CDR1 SGHNT and CDR2 YENEEA. J gave up 6 bases and V 4 bases, and 5 bases lay outside the gene matches. Assay: immunoSEQ multiplex PCR; the TCRdb copy retains only in-frame clones and omits some. The table lists roughly 55,000 clones, about 89% of them singletons, with roughly 2.1% in the top ten. The receptor's source is an adult in good health. The material sequenced was peripheral blood, taken on day 0 of AZD1222 vaccination. This chain connects TRBV11-3 to TRBJ2-2, with 10 bases lining up with TRBD1. Here the CDR3 DNA reads TGTGCCAGCAGCTCGGGACAGGGGAATGCCGGGGAGCTGTTTTTT. Its protein is CASSSGQGNAGELFF.